These T cell receptor beta chains were read from a single sample in a study of human T cells and chemical hapten exposure. TCRdb redid the calling of the RACE reads with MiXCR, one entry per CDR3 protein. This table has 80,000 to 100,000 distinct CDR3 sequences, approximately 11% appearing once. This specimen was whole blood, taken in connection with sensitization to the hapten diphenylcyclopropenone (DPC). Receptors originate from a woman in her forties or fifties with alopecia areata. Some clones in this sample may be carry-over from other donors' samples. Each CDR3 is given with its conserved first and last residue. A D gene is named only where the DNA matches it firmly. Clone size, where shown, is once, few, many, or a class for clones that have expanded.

j_call d_call clone_size v_call cdr3_aa cdr3_nt
TRBJ2-7 TRBD2 few TRBV6-2/TRBV6-3 CASSYATTSPEDYEQYF TGTGCCAGCAGTTACGCAACGACTAGCCCGGAGGACTACGAGCAGTACTTC
TRBJ2-6 NA NA TRBV5-1 CASSAYVSGANVLTF TGCGCCAGCAGCGCCTACGTCTCTGGGGCCAACGTCCTGACTTTC
TRBJ1-1 NA NA TRBV12-3/TRBV12-4 CASSPGERTEAFF TGTGCCAGCAGTCCAGGGGAGAGGACTGAAGCTTTCTTT
TRBJ2-1 NA few TRBV25-1 CASSGQLLSYNEQFF TGTGCCAGCAGCGGACAGTTACTCTCCTACAATGAGCAGTTCTTC
TRBJ2-7 NA NA TRBV28 CASGVWAGVYEQYF TGTGCCAGCGGCGTGTGGGCCGGGGTCTACGAGCAGTACTTC
TRBJ2-5 NA few TRBV7-6 CASSLGSVAGETQYF TGTGCCAGCAGCTTAGGGTCGGTAGCTGGCGAGACCCAGTACTTC
TRBJ1-6 TRBD1 NA TRBV20-1 CSAPPTGGINSPLHF TGCAGTGCTCCCCCGACAGGGGGTATTAATTCACCCCTCCACTTT
TRBJ2-2 NA many TRBV6-5 CASSKQGTILIGELFF TGTGCCAGCAGCAAGCAGGGTACCATCCTCATTGGGGAGCTGTTTTTT
TRBJ2-3 NA NA TRBV20-1 CSARESGDTQYF TGCAGTGCTAGAGAATCAGGAGATACGCAGTATTTT
TRBJ1-2 NA few TRBV20-1 CSAISDRKQHGYTF TGCAGTGCTATCAGCGACAGAAAACAGCATGGCTACACCTTC
TRBJ2-1 NA few TRBV15 CATSRDHGEGYNEQFF TGTGCCACCAGCAGAGATCATGGTGAGGGCTACAATGAGCAGTTCTTC
TRBJ2-6 NA many TRBV21-1 CASSKARSTGHLSGANVLTF TGTGCCAGCAGCAAAGCGCGGTCTACGGGACACCTCTCTGGGGCCAACGTCCTGACTTTC
TRBJ2-3 TRBD2 many TRBV14 CASSPLGLAGGDTQYF TGTGCCAGCAGCCCCCTGGGACTAGCGGGAGGAGATACGCAGTATTTT